What follows describes a single T cell receptor (beta chain). What it binds is unknown. The entry originates in a study of graft-versus-host responses after intestinal transplantation. Study summary: Those transplanted obtained multivisceral, liver-intestinal, or isolated intestinal grafts. Study-wide points: Peak circulating GvH clone levels were associated with early post-transplant HvG declines. Within allografts, high graft-versus-host to host-versus-graft clonal ratios were seen among patients with graft-donor T cell macrochimerism. GvH clones surfaced in recipient marrow, some emerging earlier in ileum or blood.

Investigators treated the graft tissue so that it released intraepithelial and lamina propria lymphocytes. The CDR3 has 15 amino acids. Trimming took off 0 bases at V and 0 bases at J, with 8 bases between the two ends. CDR1 and CDR2 from the germline V gene are PRHDT and FYEKMQ (reference sequence). The data were produced by immunoSEQ multiplex PCR, yet TCRdb's version contains in-frame clones alone and is incomplete. The table records more than 9,000 clones, roughly 90% of them present only once. The sequences come from ileum tissue, collected around 740 days after intestinal transplantation. This TCR was sampled from a human patient who received an intestinal transplant, so some T cells may come from the graft donor. The chain employs TRBV13 and TRBJ1-1; D remains unclear. The CDR3 sequence: CASSLGRVMNTEAFF. The CDR3 DNA reads as TGTGCCAGCAGCTTAGGCCGGGTAATGAACACTGAAGCTTTCTTT.